These 23 T cell receptor beta chains were all obtained from the same sample, sequenced in a study of cytomegalovirus exposure and HLA in healthy donors. The PCR was carried out with 60 Vbeta primers and 13 Jbeta primers. Generated by immunoSEQ multiplex PCR, the TCRdb table keeps only in-frame clones and is missing some. In the table there are some 130,000 clones, approximately 71% of which are singletons. Sample: PBMCs. All receptors come from a young man in good health and CMV-seronegative.

The chain has TRBV18 and TRBJ2-3, with TRBD2 matching over 10 bases. CDR1 and CDR2 from the germline V gene are KGHSH and LQKENI. The CDR3 is made up of 16 amino acids. Losses at the gene ends were 4 bases for V and 2 bases for J; bases not matched to a gene: 6. The DNA for the CDR3 is TGTGCCAGCTCACTACGGACTAGCGGACCCACAGATACGCAGTATTTT. This sequence encodes CASSLRTSGPTDTQYF.

There are a few counts of this clone. V gene TRBV19 combines with J gene TRBJ1-1, with 8 bases lining up with TRBD1. J was trimmed by 2 bases and V by 5 bases; bases with no gene match: 7. Germline V lookup: CDR1 LNHDA, CDR2 SQIVND (reference sequence). CDR3 size: 15 residues. CDR3 residues: CASSSYSGGNTEAFF. The CDR3 coding sequence is TGTGCCAGTAGTTCCTATTCAGGGGGCAACACTGAAGCTTTCTTT.

The chain is built from TRBV15 and TRBJ1-5, with 9 bases aligning to TRBD1. Germline V lookup: CDR1 LNHNV, CDR2 YYDKDF (reference sequence). The V segment lost 1 base and the J segment 6 bases; nucleotides outside the gene matches: 13. There are 18 residues in the CDR3. In DNA, the CDR3 is TGTGCCACCAGCAGAGGCCGAACACAGGGGGCGCCTGGTCAGCCCCAGCATTTT. This codes for CATSRGRTQGAPGQPQHF.

The chain combines TRBV30 with TRBJ2-4, with TRBD1 as a possible D gene (6 bases). Per germline, CDR1 GTSNPN and CDR2 SVGIG (reference sequence). The germline V and J ends were trimmed by 5 bases and 8 bases, with 16 bases remaining between them. The CDR3 loop spans 13 amino acids. The CDR3: CAWVSMGADIQYF. DNA for the CDR3: TGTGCCTGGGTTTCCATGGGGGCGGACATTCAGTACTTC.

V is TRBV19 and J is TRBJ2-7, with 8 bases fitting TRBD2. The germline gives CDR1 LNHDA, CDR2 SQIVND (reference sequence). There are 14 residues in the CDR3. V trimming: 2 bases; J trimming: 2 bases; junction bases outside the gene matches: 2. CDR3 DNA: TGTGCCAGTAGTATACAGCGGGGGCCCTACGAGCAGTACTTC. Its protein product is CASSIQRGPYEQYF.

The chain couples TRBV28 to TRBJ2-7; 16 bases agree with TRBD2. Trimming removed 3 bases from V and 10 bases from J; junction bases left unmatched: 3. CDR3 length equals 14 residues. CDR1 and CDR2 (germline): MDHEN, SYDVKM. CDR3 bases: TGTGCCAGCAGTTTCGGGACTAGCGGGAGGGCCCAGTACTTC. Translated, it gives CASSFGTSGRAQYF. Complete variable domain (other parts from reference TRBV28 and TRBJ2-7): DVKVTQSSRYLVKRTGEKVFLECVQDMDHENMFWYRQDPGLGLRLIYFSYDVKMKEKGDIPEGYSVSREKKERFSLILESASTNQTSMYLCASSFGTSGRAQYFGPGTRLTVT.

The CDR3 reads CASSPGEYEQFF. The CDR3 DNA is TGTGCCAGCAGCCCGGGAGAGTATGAGCAGTTCTTC. The chain recombines TRBV7-8 with TRBJ2-1; a weak D match, TRBD2 (6 bases). Germline CDR1 reads SGHVS; CDR2 reads FQNEAQ. The CDR3 spans 12 residues. V lost 5 bases to trimming and J lost 8 bases, with 10 bases between them.

This chain connects TRBV6-5 to TRBJ2-2; TRBD1 agrees at 8 bases. Germline-derived CDR1 and CDR2 are MNHEY and SVGAGI. This CDR3 is built from 15 residues. Trimming took 6 bases from V and 1 from J; bases not matched to a gene: 4. The CDR3 nucleotides are TGTGCCAGCAGACCCGGGACAGGGAACACCGGGGAGCTGTTTTTT. It is translated as CASRPGTGNTGELFF.

V usage is TRBV6-6 and J usage is TRBJ2-7; weak D call: TRBD2 (6 bases). Germline V gene sequence: CDR1 MNHNY, CDR2 SVGAGI (reference sequence). V lost 6 bases and J lost 2, with 11 bases in between. The CDR3 contains 13 residues. CDR3 DNA: TGTGCCAGCAGCCGGGACTCCGCCTACGAGCAGTACTTC. It specifies CASSRDSAYEQYF.

The rearrangement joins TRBV5-1 to TRBJ2-3; a weak D match, TRBD2 (5 bases). V was trimmed by 4 bases and J by 3 bases, leaving 12 bases between them. The V gene's germline CDR1 is SGHRS and CDR2 YFSETQ. This CDR3 is 14 amino acids long. CDR3: CASSPPRGTDTQYF. CDR3 coding DNA: TGCGCCAGCAGCCCCCCCCGGGGTACAGATACGCAGTATTTT.

The V call is TRBV25-1, the J call TRBJ2-2; tentatively, D is TRBD1 (5 bases). Germline V gene data show CDR1 as MGHDK and CDR2 as SYGVNS. V was trimmed by 5 bases and J by 4 bases, leaving 11 bases between them. The CDR3 covers 14 residues. The CDR3: CASSPRASTGELFF. The CDR3 DNA reads TGTGCCAGCAGTCCCAGGGCTTCCACCGGGGAGCTGTTTTTT.

The CDR3 loop reads CASTWGGLGNTEAFF. The CDR3 coding sequence is TGTGCCAGCACCTGGGGGGGGCTTGGGAACACTGAAGCTTTCTTT. The V gene is TRBV7-2, the J gene TRBJ1-1; weak D call: TRBD1 (6 bases). The CDR3 spans 15 residues. Trimming pared 7 bases from V and 1 base from J, leaving 16 bases between. In germline, CDR1 is SGHTA, CDR2 FQGNSA.

This clone was recorded only once. J is TRBJ1-3 and V is TRBV14; 7 bases match TRBD1. With V trimmed by 2 bases and J by 4 bases, 2 bases remained unmatched. This CDR3 region has 14 residues. Germline-derived CDR1 and CDR2 are SGHDN and FVKESK. CDR3 sequence reads: CASSQPGQGNTIYF. The DNA for the CDR3 is TGTGCCAGCAGCCAACCGGGACAGGGAAACACCATATATTTT.

The V and J genes are TRBV2 and TRBJ1-5; D remains unclear. V was pared by 3 bases and J by 1 base, with 10 bases between. The CDR3 length is 15 residues. Germline V lookup: CDR1 SNHLY, CDR2 FYNNEI. The CDR3 DNA sequence: TGTGCCAGCAGTGATTGGAGGGTAAGCAATCAGCCCCAGCATTTT. This translates into CASSDWRVSNQPQHF.

The chain uses TRBV5-1 and TRBJ2-5; D unresolved. V was cut by 0 bases and J by 5 bases, with 5 bases left in between. CDR1 SGHRS and CDR2 YFSETQ come from the germline V gene. This CDR3 has 12 residues. The CDR3 here is CASSLASETQYF. As DNA, the CDR3 is TGCGCCAGCAGCTTGGCCTCCGAGACCCAGTACTTC.

Note on this clone: This CDR3 is missing its conserved last phenylalanine or tryptophan, likely due to a read error. Because the CDR3's place on the DNA is in doubt, the DNA is left out and the CDR3 is given as listed by TCRdb. This chain joins TRBV6-5 and TRBJ2-3; the D segment call TRBD2 is taken from the table without a DNA check. The CDR3 has 10 amino acids, counting both end residues. Germline V CDR1 and CDR2: MNHEY, SVGAGI. The CDR3 sequence is CASTGLAGGG.

This clone was recorded only once. V usage is TRBV2 and J usage is TRBJ2-7; D remains ambiguous. CDR3 length: 11 residues. V was clipped by 8 bases and J by 3 bases, with 8 bases between them. The germline CDR1 and CDR2 sequences are SNHLY and FYNNEI. The CDR3 sequence: CASGLRYEQYF. CDR3 DNA sequence: TGTGCCAGCGGGCTCCGCTACGAGCAGTACTTC.

V and J are TRBV18 and TRBJ1-1; tentative D call: TRBD1 (6 bases). The V gene lost 2 bases and the J gene lost 7 bases, with 11 bases spanning the gap. The CDR3 extends over 13 amino acids. Germline CDR1 reads KGHSH; CDR2 reads LQKENI. CDR3 nucleotide sequence: TGTGCCAGCTCACCAGGACAGTTCCTTGAAGCTTTCTTT. It specifies CASSPGQFLEAFF.

This clone was picked up one time. V gene TRBV10-3 combines with J gene TRBJ2-1; the match to TRBD2 covers 11 bases. CDR1 and CDR2 from the germline V gene are ENHRY and SYGVKD. This CDR3 has 15 amino acids. Trimming removed 4 bases from V and 9 bases from J; junction bases left unmatched: 8. The CDR3: CAISVTSGDLGEQFF. CDR3 coding DNA: TGTGCCATCAGTGTGACTAGCGGGGACTTGGGTGAGCAGTTCTTC.

This sequence joins TRBV28 and TRBJ1-1; D might be TRBD1 (5 bases). The V and J ends lost 2 bases and 3 bases respectively, with 10 bases between them. The germline CDR1 and CDR2 sequences are MDHEN and SYDVKM. The CDR3 runs to 14 residues. CDR3 bases: TGTGCCAGCAGTTTAGGGGGGTCCTACACTGAAGCTTTCTTT. It specifies CASSLGGSYTEAFF.

The chain employs TRBV6-5 and TRBJ2-2; possibly TRBD2 for D (6 bases). The germline CDR1 and CDR2 sequences are MNHEY and SVGAGI. The CDR3 runs 16 residues. V lost 2 bases, J lost 3 bases, and 13 bases lay in between. The DNA for the CDR3 is TGTGCCAGCAGTTACGGAATGGGACTGTACACCGGGGAGCTGTTTTTT. This translates into CASSYGMGLYTGELFF.

This rearrangement joins TRBV19 to TRBJ2-7, with no clear D. The CDR3 sequence is 13 residues long. Trimming stripped 7 bases from V and 5 bases from J, with 15 bases between. Germline V CDR1 and CDR2: LNHDA, SQIVND (reference sequence). DNA for the CDR3: TGTGCCAGTACCGATCCACTTTCCCACGAGCAGTACTTC. This sequence encodes CASTDPLSHEQYF.

Worth noting for this clone: The sample contains more than one DNA sequence encoding this CDR3. CDR3 in amino acids: CASSLRGYGYTF. CDR3 coding DNA: TGTGCCAGCAGCCTTAGGGGTTATGGCTACACCTTC. The chain employs TRBV28 and TRBJ1-2, with a tentative D call TRBD1 (5 bases). V lost 6 bases to trimming and J lost 5 bases, with 10 bases between them. Germline CDR1 is MDHEN and CDR2 is SYDVKM. This CDR3 is built from 12 residues.